This T cell receptor (beta chain) was captured in a study of beta chain features in type 1 diabetes. Study-level background: All samples together contributed 100 million to 120 million sorted cells for examination. Study-level findings and limits: It was not settled here whether HLA type affects TCRB rearrangement.

Sorting of CD4+ naive, central memory, regulatory and stem cell-like memory cells was performed via CD45RO/CCR7/CD25/CD127/CD95/CD27. Purity exceeding 95% was reached by all sorted populations. Every bit of the isolated RNA underwent reverse transcription, so sequencing read expressed TCRB transcripts. The protocol was immunoSEQ multiplex PCR, while the TCRdb copy is restricted to in-frame clones and leaves out a portion. In the table there are hundreds of thousands of clones, around 15% of which are singletons. This CDR3 is built from 10 residues. Germline CDR1 and CDR2: SGHRS and YFSETQ. V lost 6 bases, J lost 12 bases, and 3 bases stayed unmatched. This clone has just a few counts. Its antigen is still unknown.

Sequencing was carried out using naive CD4+ T cells from blood. This sequence originates from a man aged 18 to 35 in good health. The V and J genes are TRBV5-1 and TRBJ2-3; 8 bases align to TRBD2. In DNA form, the CDR3 reads TGCGCCAGCATCGGACTAGCTCAGTATTTT. Protein sequence: CASIGLAQYF.